The entry that follows covers one T cell receptor beta chain sequence. CDR1 is LNHDA, CDR2 SQIVND, per germline (reference sequence). V lost 3 bases and J 0 bases, leaving 9 bases between the germline ends. CDR3 length: 15 residues. This record belongs to a study of blood T cell repertoires in COVID-19. In the study overall: The United States, Italy and Spain were the sources of the acute and convalescent COVID-19 samples. The cDNA or gDNA used as material had been derived from T cells, B-cell-depleted T cells, or PBMCs.

Authors' data handling: Reference gene primer amplification gave estimated nucleated cell counts. Libraries were prepared by immunoSEQ multiplex PCR; TCRdb keeps only in-frame clonotypes and omits some of them. V and J calls and clone size come straight from that table; D and trimming were deduced from the DNA. The sample lists about 70,000 clones, 88% occurring once. The TCR was taken from a human donor in a cohort sampled during active COVID-19. V is TRBV19 and J is TRBJ2-1; D possibly corresponds to TRBD2 (6 bases). The sequenced material came from peripheral blood. CDR3 nucleotides: TGTGCCAGTAGTATGATCGGGGGCTCCTACAATGAGCAGTTCTTC. It translates to CASSMIGGSYNEQFF.